The present T cell receptor (beta chain) was sequenced within a study of T cells in Graves' hyperthyroidism and ophthalmopathy. Those with hyperthyroidism were 18 to 65 years old, newly diagnosed, and ill for under 2 months. From more than 9.5 ml of fresh peripheral blood, PBMCs were isolated. Notes on the study in general: Blood also showed most of the thyroid clonotypes that were expanded above 0.001. Model-based prediction identified ophthalmopathy a median roughly 6.1 months prior to its onset.

This clonotype was found many times. Its antigen is as yet unknown. The CDR3 length is 14 residues. V was shortened by 3 bases and J by 0 bases, with 8 bases between the two germline ends. The germline gives CDR1 LGHNA, CDR2 YSLEER. The investigators amplified TCR beta CDR3 regions from RNA transcripts. TCR CDR3 underwent first-round RT-PCR with the HTBI primer set. TCRdb reanalysed the multiplex PCR reads using MiXCR and keeps one entry per CDR3 protein. The sample shows roughly 630,000 distinct CDR3 sequences, around a sixth of them seen only once. The sample was blood. The V and J genes are TRBV4-3 and TRBJ2-5; D possibly corresponds to TRBD1 (5 bases). The sequence derives from a woman aged 25 to 39 with Graves' hyperthyroidism. The CDR3 nucleotides read TGCGCCAGCAGCCAGACAGCGTACCAAGAGACCCAGTACTTC. This gives the protein CASSQTAYQETQYF.